This TCR beta chain is drawn from a study of cytomegalovirus exposure and HLA in healthy donors. Study-level points and caveats: Reports indicated that the classifier achieved high specificity and sensitivity in diagnosing cytomegalovirus status. Rare TCR sequences predominated, though certain public TCRs were found in many donors.

With 60 Vbeta and 13 Jbeta primers, the PCR was carried out. Repertoires were generated with immunoSEQ multiplex PCR, while TCRdb's copy carries only in-frame clones and drops some. This table holds around 280,000 clones, over 85% found once. In the case of this clone: Its target is not known.

The receptor comes from a woman aged 18-29 years in good health and CMV-seronegative. The specimen was PBMCs.

The CDR3 nucleotides are TGTGCCAGCAGCCCAAGACAGGGACCCACCGGGGAGCTGTTTTTT. Its protein is CASSPRQGPTGELFF. The chain uses TRBV5-5 and TRBJ2-2, with TRBD1 matching over 7 bases. The CDR3 totals 15 residues. CDR1 is SGHKS and CDR2 is YYEKEE in the germline V gene (reference sequence). V was clipped by 4 bases and J by 4 bases; unmatched bases: 7.